This passage covers 12 T cell receptor beta chains from one sample sequenced in a study of cytomegalovirus exposure and HLA in healthy donors. The primer mix had 60 Vbeta and 13 Jbeta primers. The table came from immunoSEQ multiplex PCR; TCRdb's copy has only in-frame clones and leaves some out. The repertoire consists of 150,000 to 200,000 clones, with roughly 70% occurring once and the leading ten covering 1.5% to 2%. Sequenced: PBMCs. These receptors were obtained from a woman between 25 and 40 years old in good health and CMV-seronegative.

There are a few counts of this clone. This chain connects TRBV7-2 to TRBJ2-2; the D is unclear. Germline assignment: CDR1 SGHTA and CDR2 FQGNSA. Trimming removed 1 base from V and 3 bases from J, with 9 bases in between. The length of the CDR3 is 15 residues. The CDR3 bases are TGTGCCAGCAGCTTAGACACTCTAGACACCGGGGAGCTGTTTTTT. This sequence encodes CASSLDTLDTGELFF.

The chain links TRBV18 to TRBJ2-7; D is perhaps TRBD1 (6 bases). The germline CDR1 and CDR2 sequences are KGHSH and LQKENI. The CDR3 sequence is 14 residues long. V lost 3 bases and J lost 9, with 18 bases in between. The DNA for the CDR3 is TGTGCCAGCTCACCGCCAACAGGGAGTCCAGGGCAGTACTTC. Amino acid sequence: CASSPPTGSPGQYF.

A note on this clone: One end of the junction fails to match germline, which may point to a read error. The chain recombines TRBV4-2 with TRBJ1-1; 7 bases are shared with TRBD1. The CDR3 has 16 amino acids. Looked up from germline, CDR1 is LGHNA and CDR2 is YNFKEQ. The CDR3: CASSQEGGPGLTGAFF. The CDR3 DNA reads TGTGCCAGCAGCCAAGAAGGGGGCCCGGGGCTCACTGGAGCTTTCTTT.

V usage is TRBV7-3 and J usage is TRBJ1-5; 9 positions agree with TRBD1. Germline V gene data show CDR1 as SGHTA and CDR2 as FQGTGA. The CDR3 runs 14 residues. V shed 4 bases and J 5 bases; nucleotides not matched to a gene: 3. As DNA, the CDR3 is TGTGCCAGCAGCTGGGACAGGGACCATCAGCCCCAGCATTTT. This sequence encodes CASSWDRDHQPQHF.

V is TRBV29-1 and J is TRBJ1-1; D may be TRBD1 (5 bases). V was shortened by 8 bases and J by 4 bases, with 14 bases between the two germline ends. There are 12 residues in the CDR3. CDR1 SQVTM and CDR2 ANQGSEA come from the germline V gene. CDR3: CSSGTGGTEAFF. The CDR3 nucleotides read TGCAGCTCGGGGACCGGGGGCACTGAAGCTTTCTTT.

The chain links TRBV5-1 to TRBJ2-7, with D possibly being TRBD1 (7 bases). CDR1 and CDR2 from the germline V gene are SGHRS and YFSETQ. The CDR3 totals 15 residues. V lost 2 bases to trimming and J lost 2 bases, with 14 bases between them. The CDR3 region has the DNA TGCGCCAGCAGCTTAGGGGGGACAGAACCCTACGAGCAGTACTTC. Translating it yields CASSLGGTEPYEQYF. Full variable domain (missing parts from reference TRBV5-1 and TRBJ2-7): KAGVTQTPRYLIKTRGQQVTLSCSPISGHRSVSWYQQTPGQGLQFLFEYFSETQRNKGNFPGRFSGRQFSNSRSEMNVSTLELGDSALYLCASSLGGTEPYEQYFGPGTRLTVT.

V and J are TRBV4-1 and TRBJ1-6, with no clear D. CDR1 is MGHRA, CDR2 YSYEKL, per germline. The CDR3 is 16 residues long. The V and J ends lost 4 bases and 2 bases respectively, with 12 bases between them. The CDR3 DNA follows: TGCGCCAGCAGCCTCTCGCATAGCCCCTATAATTCACCCCTCCACTTT. Protein product: CASSLSHSPYNSPLHF.

This chain uses TRBV5-1 with TRBJ2-5; D is uncertain. The J call may be incorrect, as the DNA end agrees better with TRBJ2-7. The CDR3 length is 15 residues. Germline CDR1 and CDR2: SGHRS and YFSETQ. CDR3 DNA: TGCGCCAGCAGCTCCAACCGGAACACCTACTACGAGCAGTACTTC. It is translated as CASSSNRNTYYEQYF.

V gene TRBV27 combines with J gene TRBJ1-2; TRBD1 agrees at 10 bases. The CDR3 consists of 14 residues. The V gene's germline CDR1 is MNHEY and CDR2 SMNVEV (reference sequence). With 6 bases clipped from V and 8 bases from J, the junction kept 9 bases outside the gene matches. DNA for the CDR3: TGTGCCAGCAGACCACGACAGGGGGCGCAGGGCTACACCTTC. Protein product: CASRPRQGAQGYTF.

This chain joins TRBV7-9 and TRBJ2-1; 7 bases fit TRBD2. CDR1 SEHNR and CDR2 FQNEAQ come from the germline V gene (reference sequence). The CDR3 has 15 residues. The J segment lost 7 bases and the V segment lost 5 bases, leaving 11 bases of the junction unmatched. Here the CDR3 DNA reads TGTGCCAGCAGCCCCGAACCGGGACTAAAAAATGAGCAGTTCTTC. It specifies CASSPEPGLKNEQFF.

This sequence joins TRBV7-9 and TRBJ2-1; tentatively, D is TRBD2 (5 bases). V was shortened by 5 bases and J by 4 bases, with 12 bases between the two germline ends. Per the germline V gene, CDR1 is SEHNR and CDR2 is FQNEAQ (reference sequence). The length of the CDR3 is 14 residues. CDR3 sequence: CASSPLSGYNEQFF. The CDR3 coding sequence is TGTGCCAGCAGCCCCCTGTCGGGGTACAATGAGCAGTTCTTC.

The gene calls are TRBV4-3 and TRBJ1-2, with no clear D. Trimming left V 0 bases short and J 7 bases short, with 9 bases between. The CDR3 has 13 amino acids. Germline V lookup: CDR1 LGHNA, CDR2 YSLEER. In nucleotides, the CDR3 is TGCGCCAGCAGCCAAGATTTCCAGGCTGGCTACACCTTC. Protein product: CASSQDFQAGYTF.